One sample yielded the 11 T cell receptor beta chains listed below, sequenced in a study of beta chain features in type 1 diabetes (dated by TCRdb to the late 2010s). Library construction relied on the immunoSEQ multiplex PCR assay. The entire amount of isolated RNA was reverse transcribed using the High Capacity cDNA Reverse Transcription Kit, so the sequenced TCRB transcripts were expressed ones. What TCRdb holds here is the immuneACCESS table cut down to in-frame rearrangements. Part of the clones is not present; checked against another copy, under half of the missing clones reflect an unresolved V gene, and the others are unexplained. The table for this sample lists some 410,000 clones; approximately 13% of them were counted only once. Roughly 0.038% of the sample is held by the ten biggest clonotypes. What was sequenced was naive CD4+ T cells from blood. The cell subset or site label on this specimen signifies: true naive CD4+ T cells. All receptors derive from a young man in good health.

The gene calls are TRBV6-6 and TRBJ2-5; tentatively, D is TRBD2 (7 bases). The CDR3 contains 15 residues. V lost 6 bases and J 0 bases, leaving 14 bases between the germline ends. The germline V gene encodes CDR1 MNHNY and CDR2 SVGAGI (reference sequence). CDR3: CASRTGGVYQETQYF. In DNA form, the CDR3 reads TGTGCCAGCAGGACGGGGGGCGTGTACCAAGAGACCCAGTACTTC.

There are a few counts of this clone. The chain joins TRBV5-1 to TRBJ2-3; 7 positions agree with TRBD2. Germline loops: CDR1 SGHRS, CDR2 YFSETQ. The junction had 9 bases not matched to a gene; V was cut back by 2 bases and J by 3 bases. The CDR3 sequence is 16 residues long. The CDR3 here is CASSLPGLGVTDTQYF. The CDR3 DNA sequence: TGCGCCAGCAGCTTACCCGGACTAGGGGTTACAGATACGCAGTATTTT.

The table lists this clone with a few counts. This chain links TRBV9 with TRBJ1-6; perhaps TRBD1 as D (6 bases). The CDR3 has 15 amino acids. Germline CDR1 is SGDLS and CDR2 is YYNGEE. V lost 0 bases and J 10 bases, leaving 14 bases between the germline ends. CDR3 in DNA: TGTGCCAGCAGCGTAGGACAGGTATTAACCTCACCCCTCCACTTT. Protein sequence: CASSVGQVLTSPLHF.

This chain connects TRBV10-3 to TRBJ2-7; TRBD1 or TRBD2 may be the D gene (5 bases each). The ends were cut back, 6 bases at V and 2 bases at J, with 11 bases in the middle. CDR3 length: 13 residues. Germline assignment: CDR1 ENHRY and CDR2 SYGVKD. The DNA of the CDR3 is TGTGCCATCAGCTCTGAGGGGCCCTACGAGCAGTACTTC. Its protein product is CAISSEGPYEQYF.

The chain links TRBV30 to TRBJ2-3; 7 positions match TRBD2. Germline V gene lookup returns CDR1 GTSNPN and CDR2 SVGIG (reference sequence). The CDR3 loop spans 15 amino acids. Trimming cost V 1 base and J 6 bases; bases outside gene matches: 10. Here the CDR3 DNA reads TGTGCCTGGAGTGGAGGGCTAGCGGAGGGGGATACGCAGTATTTT. This sequence encodes CAWSGGLAEGDTQYF.

The V call is TRBV30, the J call TRBJ2-1, with D unclear. Germline V gene sequence: CDR1 GTSNPN, CDR2 SVGIG (reference sequence). V gave up 4 bases and J gave up 9 bases, with 13 bases separating them. This CDR3 region has 12 residues. Here the CDR3 reads CAWTPGQGEQFF. The CDR3 DNA reads as TGTGCCTGGACTCCTGGCCAAGGTGAGCAGTTCTTC.

This clone has more than one count but fewer than ten. This chain joins TRBV7-2 and TRBJ2-7; 9 bases are a match to TRBD2. Germline lookup yields CDR1 SGHTA and CDR2 FQGNSA. The CDR3 consists of 14 residues. Trimming took 1 base from V and 10 from J; bases not matched to a gene: 8. The CDR3 sequence is CASSLGSSGRFQYV. The CDR3 bases are TGTGCCAGCAGCTTAGGTTCGAGCGGGAGGTTTCAGTACGTC.

This clone turned up a few times. This chain uses TRBV18 with TRBJ2-7; tentatively, D is TRBD1 or TRBD2 (5 bases each). This CDR3 is built from 12 residues. V gave up 6 bases and J gave up 6 bases, with 12 bases separating them. Germline V lookup: CDR1 KGHSH, CDR2 LQKENI. CDR3 DNA: TGTGCCAGCTCCCCCAGGGAGCTCGAGCAGTACTTC. Translated: CASSPRELEQYF.

Only a few counts were recorded for this clone. This rearrangement joins TRBV7-9 to TRBJ2-7; D remains unclear. The V gene's germline CDR1 is SEHNR and CDR2 FQNEAQ (reference sequence). The CDR3 length is 13 residues. With 3 bases removed from V and 3 bases from J, the gap between germline ends came to 9 bases. The CDR3 DNA follows: TGTGCCAGCAGCTTTAGTCAAAGCTACGAGCAGTACTTC. It yields the protein CASSFSQSYEQYF.

This clone was counted only a few times. The rearrangement joins TRBV9 to TRBJ2-7; unclear D gene. This CDR3 spans 13 amino acids. Germline-derived CDR1 and CDR2 are SGDLS and YYNGEE. V lost 3 bases, J lost 5 bases, and 12 bases lay in between. The CDR3 DNA reads TGTGCCAGCAGCGCCACGGGTAGGAACGAGCAGTACTTC. Translating gives CASSATGRNEQYF.

V usage is TRBV28 and J usage is TRBJ2-7; D possibly corresponds to TRBD2 (5 bases). V lost 6 bases, J lost 4 bases, and 16 bases lay in between. This CDR3 has 14 amino acids. Germline lookup yields CDR1 MDHEN and CDR2 SYDVKM. CDR3 protein: CASSSRGSGYEQYV. The CDR3 region has the DNA TGTGCCAGCAGCTCCCGGGGTAGTGGGTACGAGCAGTACGTC.